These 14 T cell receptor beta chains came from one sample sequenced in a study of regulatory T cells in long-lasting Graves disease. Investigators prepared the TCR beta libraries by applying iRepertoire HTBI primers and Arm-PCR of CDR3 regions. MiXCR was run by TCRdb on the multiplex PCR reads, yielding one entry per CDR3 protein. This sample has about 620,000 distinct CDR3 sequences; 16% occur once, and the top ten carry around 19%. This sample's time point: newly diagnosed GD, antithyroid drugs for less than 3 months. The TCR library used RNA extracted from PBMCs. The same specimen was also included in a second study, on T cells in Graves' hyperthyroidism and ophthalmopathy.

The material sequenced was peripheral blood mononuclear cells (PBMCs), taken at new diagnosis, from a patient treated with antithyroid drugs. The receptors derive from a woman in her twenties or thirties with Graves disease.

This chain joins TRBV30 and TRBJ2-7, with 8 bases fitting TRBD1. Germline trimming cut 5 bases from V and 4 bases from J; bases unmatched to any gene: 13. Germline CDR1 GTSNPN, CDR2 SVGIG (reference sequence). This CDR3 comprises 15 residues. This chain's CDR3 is CAWGGYDRGGYEQYF. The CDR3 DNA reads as TGTGCCTGGGGAGGATACGACAGGGGAGGATACGAGCAGTACTTC.

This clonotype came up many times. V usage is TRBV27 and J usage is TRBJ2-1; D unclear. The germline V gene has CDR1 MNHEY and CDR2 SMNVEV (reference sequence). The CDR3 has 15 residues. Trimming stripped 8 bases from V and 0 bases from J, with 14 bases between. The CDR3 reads CASGWTETSYNEQFF. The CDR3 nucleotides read TGTGCCAGCGGATGGACCGAGACCTCCTACAATGAGCAGTTCTTC.

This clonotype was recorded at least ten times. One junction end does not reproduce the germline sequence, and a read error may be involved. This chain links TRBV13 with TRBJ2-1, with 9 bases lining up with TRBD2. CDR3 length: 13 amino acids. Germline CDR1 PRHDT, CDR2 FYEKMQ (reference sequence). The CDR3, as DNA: TGCGCCAGCGGTGCGGGAGGGTACAATGAGCAGTTCTTC. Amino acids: CASGAGGYNEQFF.

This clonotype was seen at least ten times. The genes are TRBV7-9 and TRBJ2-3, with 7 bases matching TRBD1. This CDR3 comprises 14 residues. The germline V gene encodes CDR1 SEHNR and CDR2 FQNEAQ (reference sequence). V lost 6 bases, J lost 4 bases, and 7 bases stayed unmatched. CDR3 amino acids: CASRLPGGADTQYF. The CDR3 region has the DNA TGTGCCAGCAGATTACCAGGGGGAGCAGATACGCAGTATTTT.

CDR3 sequence reads: CSVYRTSAYNEQFF. CDR3 sequence (DNA): TGCAGCGTTTACCGGACTAGCGCATACAATGAGCAGTTCTTC. The chain recombines TRBV29-1 with TRBJ2-1; 9 nucleotides line up with TRBD2. The CDR3 is 14 residues long. Trimming removed 5 bases from V and 4 bases from J; junction bases left unmatched: 6. Per the germline V gene, CDR1 is SQVTM and CDR2 is ANQGSEA.

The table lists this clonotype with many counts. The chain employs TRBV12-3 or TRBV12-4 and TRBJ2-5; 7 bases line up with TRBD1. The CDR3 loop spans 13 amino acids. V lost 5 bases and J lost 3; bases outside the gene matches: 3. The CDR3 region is CASSPGTEETQYF. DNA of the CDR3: TGTGCCAGCAGTCCGGGGACAGAAGAGACCCAGTACTTC.

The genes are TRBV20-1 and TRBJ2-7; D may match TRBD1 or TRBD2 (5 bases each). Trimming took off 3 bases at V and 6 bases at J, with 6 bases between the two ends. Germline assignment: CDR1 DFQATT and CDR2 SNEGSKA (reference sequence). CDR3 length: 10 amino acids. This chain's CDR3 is CSASGAEQYF. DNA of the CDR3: TGCAGTGCTAGCGGGGCCGAGCAGTACTTC.

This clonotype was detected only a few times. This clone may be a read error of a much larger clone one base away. The CDR3 DNA reads as TGTGCCAGCGGCACCGGACAGGCGCCTTATAGCAATCAGCCCCAGCATTTT. Protein product: CASGTGQAPYSNQPQHF. This chain joins TRBV28 and TRBJ1-5; 7 bases agree with TRBD1. Germline CDR1 is MDHEN and CDR2 is SYDVKM. The CDR3 totals 17 residues. The junction had 13 bases not matched to a gene; V was cut back by 8 bases and J by 0 bases.

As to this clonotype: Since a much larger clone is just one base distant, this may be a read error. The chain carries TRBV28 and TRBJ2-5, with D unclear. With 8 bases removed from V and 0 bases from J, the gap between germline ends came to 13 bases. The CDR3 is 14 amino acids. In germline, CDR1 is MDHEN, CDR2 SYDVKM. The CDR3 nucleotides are TGTGCCAGCCCGGTCTCCCCGTACCAAGAGACCCAGTACTTC. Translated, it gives CASPVSPYQETQYF.

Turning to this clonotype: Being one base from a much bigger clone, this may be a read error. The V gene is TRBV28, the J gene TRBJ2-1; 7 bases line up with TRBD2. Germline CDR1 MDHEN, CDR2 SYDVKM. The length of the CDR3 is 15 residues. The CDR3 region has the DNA TGTGCCTGCAGTGTCCTAGCGGACTCCTACAATGAGCAGTTCTTC. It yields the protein CACSVLADSYNEQFF. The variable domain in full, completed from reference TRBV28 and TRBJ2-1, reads DVKVTQSSRYLVKRTGEKVFLECVQDMDHENMFWYRQDPGLGLRLIYFSYDVKMKEKGDIPEGYSVSREKKERFSLILESASTNQTSMYLCACSVLADSYNEQFFGPGTRLTVL.

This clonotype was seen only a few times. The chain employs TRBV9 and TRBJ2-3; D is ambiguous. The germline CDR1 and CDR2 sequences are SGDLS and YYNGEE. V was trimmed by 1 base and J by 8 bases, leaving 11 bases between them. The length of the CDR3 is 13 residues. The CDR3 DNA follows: TGTGCCAGCAGCGTATGGACGGACGGTACGCAGTATTTT. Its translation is CASSVWTDGTQYF.

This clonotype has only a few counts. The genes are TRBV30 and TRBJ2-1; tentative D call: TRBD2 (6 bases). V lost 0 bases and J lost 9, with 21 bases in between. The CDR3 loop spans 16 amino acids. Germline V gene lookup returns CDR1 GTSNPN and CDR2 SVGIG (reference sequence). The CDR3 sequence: CAWSVRWDGAGGEQFF. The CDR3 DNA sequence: TGTGCCTGGAGTGTACGTTGGGACGGAGCGGGTGGTGAGCAGTTCTTC.

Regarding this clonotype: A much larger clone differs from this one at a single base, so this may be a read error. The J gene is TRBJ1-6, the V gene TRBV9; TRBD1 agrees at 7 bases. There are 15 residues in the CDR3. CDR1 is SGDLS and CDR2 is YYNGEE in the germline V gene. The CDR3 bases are TGTGCCAGCGGCGTGAGCCGACAGGGATATTCACCCCTCCACTTT. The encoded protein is CASGVSRQGYSPLHF.

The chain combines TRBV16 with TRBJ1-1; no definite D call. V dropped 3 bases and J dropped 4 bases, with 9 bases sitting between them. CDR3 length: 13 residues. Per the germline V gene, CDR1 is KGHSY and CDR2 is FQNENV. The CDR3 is CASSHLGFTEAFF. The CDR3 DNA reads TGTGCCAGCAGCCACCTTGGGTTCACTGAAGCTTTCTTT.